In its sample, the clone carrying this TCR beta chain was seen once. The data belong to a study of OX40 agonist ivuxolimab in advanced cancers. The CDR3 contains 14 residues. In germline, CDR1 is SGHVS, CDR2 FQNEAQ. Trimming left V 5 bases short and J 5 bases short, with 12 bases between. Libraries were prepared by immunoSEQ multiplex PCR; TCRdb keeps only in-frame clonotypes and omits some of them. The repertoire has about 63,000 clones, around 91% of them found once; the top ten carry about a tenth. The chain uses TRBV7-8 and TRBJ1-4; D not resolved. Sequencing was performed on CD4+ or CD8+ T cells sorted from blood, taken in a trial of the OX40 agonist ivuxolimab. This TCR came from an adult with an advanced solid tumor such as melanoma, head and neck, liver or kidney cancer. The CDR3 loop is CASSASGLNEKLFF. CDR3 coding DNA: TGTGCCAGCAGCGCATCGGGGTTGAATGAAAAACTGTTTTTT.